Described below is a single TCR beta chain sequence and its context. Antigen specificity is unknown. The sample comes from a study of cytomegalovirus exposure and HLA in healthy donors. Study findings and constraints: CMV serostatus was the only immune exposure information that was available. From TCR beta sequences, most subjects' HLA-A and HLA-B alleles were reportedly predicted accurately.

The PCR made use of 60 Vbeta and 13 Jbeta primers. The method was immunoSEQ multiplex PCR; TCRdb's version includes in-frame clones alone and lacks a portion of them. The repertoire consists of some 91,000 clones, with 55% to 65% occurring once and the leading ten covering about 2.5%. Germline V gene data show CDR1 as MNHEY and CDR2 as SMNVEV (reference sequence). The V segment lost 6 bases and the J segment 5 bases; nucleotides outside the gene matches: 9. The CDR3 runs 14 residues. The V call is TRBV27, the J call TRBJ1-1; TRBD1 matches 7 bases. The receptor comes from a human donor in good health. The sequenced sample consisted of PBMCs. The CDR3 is CASSIRGWGTEAFF. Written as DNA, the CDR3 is TGTGCCAGCAGCATCAGGGGGTGGGGGACTGAAGCTTTCTTT.